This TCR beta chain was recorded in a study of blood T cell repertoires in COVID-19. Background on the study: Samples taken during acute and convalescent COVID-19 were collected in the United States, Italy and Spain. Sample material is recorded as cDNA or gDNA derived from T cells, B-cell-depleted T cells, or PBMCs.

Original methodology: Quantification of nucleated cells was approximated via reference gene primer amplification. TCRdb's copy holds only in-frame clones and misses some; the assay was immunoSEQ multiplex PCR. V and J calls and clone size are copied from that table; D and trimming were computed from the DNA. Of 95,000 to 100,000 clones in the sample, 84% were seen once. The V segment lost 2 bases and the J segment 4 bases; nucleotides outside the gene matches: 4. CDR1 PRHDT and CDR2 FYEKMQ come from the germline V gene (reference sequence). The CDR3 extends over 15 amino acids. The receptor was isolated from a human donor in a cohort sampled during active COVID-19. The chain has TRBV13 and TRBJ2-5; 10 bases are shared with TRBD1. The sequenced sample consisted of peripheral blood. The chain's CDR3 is CASSLRTGGLETQYF. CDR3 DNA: TGTGCCAGCAGCTTAAGGACAGGGGGTCTAGAGACCCAGTACTTC.